This is a list of T cell receptor beta chains from one sample in a study of beta chain features in type 1 diabetes. Measured with immunoSEQ multiplex PCR; TCRdb has only the in-frame clones, and not every one. The sample consists of 100,000 to 150,000 clones, roughly 17% of them appearing once. The sample was central memory CD4+ T cells from blood. These receptor sequences come from a man aged 25 to 45 with type 1 diabetes. Both conserved end residues are part of each CDR3. The order of the fields is CDR3 length, D gene, V gene, clone size, J gene, CDR3 protein, CDR3 DNA. A D gene is named only where the DNA matches it firmly. Not every row has a clone size; where given, it reads once, few, many or a size class.

15	.	TRBV19	few	TRBJ1-2	CASTLMPDGRYGYTF	TGTGCCAGTACCCTTATGCCCGACGGACGATATGGCTACACCTTC
14	TRBD2	TRBV6-6	.	TRBJ2-3	CASSPPGLADTQYF	TGTGCCAGCAGTCCCCCCGGACTAGCCGATACGCAGTATTTT
13	.	TRBV7-9	many	TRBJ1-4	CASSLAGGEKLFF	TGTGCCAGCAGCTTAGCGGGGGGCGAAAAACTGTTTTTT
12	.	TRBV11-2	.	TRBJ1-4	CASSSGYEKLFF	TGTGCCAGCAGCTCGGGCTATGAAAAACTGTTTTTT
15	TRBD2	TRBV7-3	many	TRBJ2-1	CASSHGTRSYNEQFF	TGTGCCAGCAGCCATGGGACTAGGTCCTACAATGAGCAGTTCTTC
17	TRBD1	TRBV18	.	TRBJ2-6	CASSPLGTASGANVLTF	TGTGCCAGCTCACCCCTTGGGACAGCCTCTGGGGCCAACGTCCTGACTTTC
15	.	TRBV9	.	TRBJ1-1	CASSVGGHTNTEAFF	TGTGCCAGCAGCGTAGGGGGACACACGAACACTGAAGCTTTCTTT
14	.	TRBV5-4	.	TRBJ1-2	CASSLAGSSTGYTF	TGTGCCAGCAGCTTGGCCGGATCCTCTACTGGCTACACCTTC
17	.	TRBV7-9	.	TRBJ2-3	CASSLGAQGGSADTQYF	TGTGCCAGCAGCCTGGGCGCGCAGGGAGGAAGCGCAGATACGCAGTATTTT
13	.	TRBV5-1	.	TRBJ1-6	CASSLDGNSPLHF	TGCGCCAGCAGCTTGGACGGCAATTCACCCCTCCACTTT
13	.	TRBV7-2	.	TRBJ2-7	CASSPERIYEQYF	TGTGCCAGCAGCCCAGAGCGGATCTACGAGCAGTACTTC
16	TRBD2	TRBV5-4	few	TRBJ2-1	CASSSDPGLAENEQFF	TGTGCCAGCAGCTCGGACCCGGGACTAGCGGAAAATGAGCAGTTCTTC
14	.	TRBV5-1	.	TRBJ2-2	CASNVGTYTGELFF	TGCGCCAGCAACGTGGGGACCTACACCGGGGAGCTGTTTTTT
16	.	TRBV9	few	TRBJ1-2	CASSGPEALQGYGYTF	TGTGCCAGCAGCGGCCCGGAGGCCCTCCAGGGCTATGGCTACACCTTC
15	.	TRBV6-5	.	TRBJ1-2	CASSYSEVPSGGYTF	TGTGCCAGCAGTTACTCAGAAGTTCCGTCCGGTGGCTACACCTTC
11	.	TRBV5-4	.	TRBJ2-1	CASSRLNEQFF	TGTGCCAGCAGCCGCCTAAATGAGCAGTTCTTC
15	.	TRBV4-2	few	TRBJ1-6	CASSQGAGRNSPLHF	TGTGCCAGCAGCCAAGGGGCAGGGCGAAATTCACCCCTCCACTTT
13	TRBD1	TRBV7-6	few	TRBJ2-7	CASSSDRGPEQYF	TGTGCCAGCAGCTCGGACAGGGGGCCCGAGCAGTACTTC
14	.	TRBV27	.	TRBJ1-2	CASSPTDRPGGYTF	TGTGCCAGCAGTCCCACGGACAGACCTGGTGGCTACACCTTC
15	.	TRBV4-2	.	TRBJ2-4	CASSQDPSGWVIQYF	TGTGCCAGCAGCCAAGACCCCAGCGGTTGGGTCATTCAGTACTTC
15	TRBD1	TRBV5-6	.	TRBJ1-4	CASSRRTGLGEKLFF	TGTGCCAGCAGCCGCCGGACAGGGCTGGGGGAAAAACTGTTTTTT
14	TRBD1	TRBV7-6	.	TRBJ1-1	CASSQGGLNTEAFF	TGTGCCAGCAGCCAAGGGGGCCTGAACACTGAAGCTTTCTTT
17	TRBD1	TRBV6-1	few	TRBJ2-1	CASSERQGASTYNEQFF	TGTGCCAGCAGTGAGAGACAGGGGGCATCAACATACAATGAGCAGTTCTTC
12	.	TRBV11-3	.	TRBJ2-1	CASSLRGLKQFF	TGTGCCAGCAGCTTACGGGGGCTGAAGCAGTTCTTC
13	TRBD2	TRBV29-1	.	TRBJ2-7	CSVDNGGSYEQYF	TGCAGCGTTGACAACGGGGGGTCCTACGAGCAGTACTTC
14	TRBD1	TRBV7-9	.	TRBJ1-6	CASSRQGGNSPLHF	TGTGCCAGCAGCCGACAGGGCGGAAATTCACCCCTCCACTTT
15	TRBD2	TRBV7-3	few	TRBJ2-1	CASSLASGGANEQFF	TGTGCCAGCAGCTTAGCTAGCGGGGGAGCCAATGAGCAGTTCTTC
14	.	TRBV7-2	.	TRBJ2-7	CASSLGAASYEQYF	TGTGCCAGCAGCTTAGGGGCAGCCAGCTACGAGCAGTACTTC
14	.	TRBV19	few	TRBJ2-7	CASSTPSGIYEQYF	TGTGCCAGTAGTACCCCCTCCGGGATCTACGAGCAGTACTTC
15	TRBD1	TRBV2	.	TRBJ2-7	CASRGTGGALYEQYF	TGTGCCAGCAGGGGTACAGGGGGCGCCCTTTACGAGCAGTACTTC
13	.	TRBV15	many	TRBJ2-3	CATSRAPSDTQYF	TGTGCCACCAGCAGGGCGCCCTCAGATACGCAGTATTTT
21	.	TRBV7-8	few	TRBJ1-4	CASSLDPWQIGNYVSGQKLFF	TGTGCCAGCAGCTTAGATCCGTGGCAGATAGGGAACTACGTCTCAGGTCAAAAACTGTTTTTT
13	.	TRBV14	few	TRBJ2-1	CASSQLANNEQFF	TGTGCCAGCAGCCAACTTGCTAACAATGAGCAGTTCTTC
13	TRBD1	TRBV29-1	.	TRBJ1-2	CSVTTGTEIGYTF	TGCAGCGTTACGACCGGGACAGAGATAGGCTACACCTTC
14	.	TRBV30	.	TRBJ1-6	CAWSTIMSGSPLHF	TGTGCCTGGAGTACAATTATGTCGGGGTCACCCCTCCACTTT
15	TRBD2	TRBV11-3	.	TRBJ2-3	CASSSIPGGVDTQYF	TGTGCCAGCAGCTCTATTCCGGGAGGGGTAGATACGCAGTATTTT
11	.	TRBV7-6	.	TRBJ2-5	CASSTTETQYF	TGTGCCAGCAGCACTACAGAGACCCAGTACTTC
11	.	TRBV4-2	few	TRBJ2-7	CASSRDYEQYF	TGTGCCAGCAGCCGGGACTACGAGCAGTACTTC
14	.	TRBV7-9	.	TRBJ2-3	CATPPNGGTDTQYF	TGTGCCACCCCGCCGAACGGAGGCACAGATACGCAGTATTTT
15	TRBD2	TRBV9	.	TRBJ2-1	CASSVELADYNEQFF	TGTGCCAGCAGCGTTGAACTAGCGGACTACAATGAGCAGTTCTTC
13	.	TRBV30	.	TRBJ2-5	CAWSVGREETQYF	TGTGCCTGGAGTGTCGGCAGGGAAGAGACCCAGTACTTC
15	.	TRBV6-6	.	TRBJ2-1	CASSYLLRGKGEQFF	TGTGCCAGCAGTTACCTCCTACGAGGGAAGGGTGAGCAGTTCTTC
14	.	TRBV29-1	.	TRBJ2-7	CSVRRGGQGYEQYF	TGCAGCGTCCGTAGGGGGGGGCAAGGGTACGAGCAGTACTTC
12	.	TRBV29-1	few	TRBJ1-1	CSAGRVDTEAFF	TGCAGCGCAGGCAGGGTGGACACTGAAGCTTTCTTT
14	.	TRBV10-1	.	TRBJ2-7	CASSESSTIYEQYF	TGCGCCAGCAGTGAGTCGTCGACAATATACGAGCAGTACTTC
12	.	TRBV19	.	TRBJ1-1	CASASLGTEAFF	TGTGCCAGTGCAAGCCTGGGAACTGAAGCTTTCTTT
15	TRBD2	TRBV7-2	few	TRBJ2-7	CASSPSGTTSYEQYF	TGTGCCAGCAGCCCTTCCGGGACTACTTCCTACGAGCAGTACTTC
14	.	TRBV6-5	.	TRBJ2-5	CATWGGRRLETQYF	TGTGCCACCTGGGGGGGGCGGAGGTTGGAGACCCAGTACTTC
14	.	TRBV28	few	TRBJ2-4	CASRVGSGKNIQYF	TGTGCCAGCAGGGTTGGCAGTGGCAAAAACATTCAGTACTTC
14	.	TRBV9	few	TRBJ1-3	CASSVDYGANTIYF	TGTGCCAGCAGCGTAGACTACGGAGCCAACACCATATATTTT